The subject of this entry is one TCR beta chain. V dropped 3 bases and J dropped 3; count of bases not matched to a gene: 2. The CDR3 has 14 amino acids. Germline CDR1 SGHVS, CDR2 FQNEAQ. These data originate in a study of blood T cell repertoires in COVID-19. In the authors' workflow: Nucleated cell counts were estimated from reference gene primer amplification. Here immunoSEQ multiplex PCR was the method, and the copy in TCRdb shows in-frame clones only, minus some. Clonal size and the V and J genes are those of that table, whereas D and trimming came from the DNA. The sample lists approximately 170,000 clones, under 85% occurring once.

The chain joins TRBV7-8 to TRBJ1-5; TRBD1 matches at 7 bases. The sequence came from a man older than 75 with COVID-19, enrolled during active disease. The sample taken for sequencing was peripheral blood. The CDR3 DNA reads as TGTGCCAGCAGCTTCGACAGGGTCAATCAGCCCCAGCATTTT. As protein: CASSFDRVNQPQHF.